This T cell receptor beta chain was retrieved from a study of post-analysis software for immune sequencing data. General study points: Controls significantly exceeded multiple sclerosis patients in normalized Chao1 diversity. In patients, TRBV5-6, TRBV5-1 and TRBV20-1 belonged to five TRBV segments found more frequently than in controls.

About this clonotype itself: What it binds is not known. Just one base apart from a much larger clone, this may be a read error.

Carried by the TCR beta cDNA libraries were unique molecular identifiers. TCRdb fed the PCR reads into MiXCR, producing one record per CDR3 protein. The table lists roughly 400,000 distinct CDR3 sequences, approximately 38% of them singletons, with around 8% in the top ten. CDR3 length: 11 residues. Looked up from germline, CDR1 is SQVTM and CDR2 is ANQGSEA. The specimen was blood. The sequence derives from a girl aged 2-9 years with multiple sclerosis. This rearrangement joins TRBV29-1 to TRBJ2-5; D is undetermined. The CDR3 reads CSVALSETRYF. The CDR3 bases are TGCAGCGTTGCTCTCTCCGAGACCCGGTACTTC.